The 15 T cell receptor beta chains in this list originate from one sample, sequenced in a study of tumor-infiltrating lymphocytes in primary liver carcinoma. Unsorted bulk tissue (about 20-30 mg) underwent RNA and DNA co-extraction. Production of TCR beta cDNA used roughly 0.55 ug total RNA together with a constant-region primer. Modified slightly, ARM-PCR produced TCR beta libraries over three nested multiplex PCR rounds. A C-beta reverse primer was combined with TRBV1-TRBV30 forward primers in the first two PCR rounds, and each round had 9 to 10 cycles. TCRdb called the multiplex PCR reads again in MiXCR, with one record for every CDR3 protein. The table shows about 22,000 distinct CDR3 sequences, with 80% occurring only once. The sample taken for sequencing was liver tumor tissue from sampling region 2. Described subset: tumor region T2, inferior pole. The origin of the receptors is a woman aged 25 to 45 with primary liver carcinoma and hepatitis B virus infection.

The V call is TRBV10-3, the J call TRBJ2-1, with TRBD2 matching over 10 bases. Germline CDR1 reads ENHRY; CDR2 reads SYGVKD. The CDR3 extends over 17 amino acids. CDR3 protein: CVIKGDASGRSLDEQFF. In DNA form, the CDR3 reads TGTGTAATCAAAGGGGACGCTAGCGGGAGAAGTCTCGATGAGCAGTTCTTC.

This clonotype was recorded a few times. This may be a read error: a much more frequent sequence differs by one nucleotide. The chain is built from TRBV9 and TRBJ2-5; TRBD2 is a possible D gene (5 bases). This CDR3 is built from 13 residues. V was cut by 7 bases and J by 4 bases, with 14 bases left in between. Germline assignment: CDR1 SGDLS and CDR2 YYNGEE. CDR3 in amino acids: CASEGLLGETQYF. Written as DNA, the CDR3 is TGTGCCAGCGAGGGCCTCCTAGGAGAGACCCAGTACTTC.

Of note for this clonotype: A read error may account for a junction end that differs from germline. V usage is TRBV6-1 and J usage is TRBJ2-4, with a tentative D call TRBD2 (6 bases). This CDR3 region has 17 residues. CDR1 and CDR2 (germline): MNHNS, SASEGT. CDR3 region: CATCERRVLVAKDIQYF. In DNA form, the CDR3 reads TGTGCCACCTGTGAGCGGAGGGTCCTGGTAGCCAAAGACATTCAGTACTTC.

The rearrangement uses TRBV7-9 and TRBJ2-3; D gene uncertain. Germline loops: CDR1 SEHNR, CDR2 FQNEAQ (reference sequence). The CDR3 is 15 amino acids. V shed 7 bases and J shed 3 bases, with 17 bases lying between them. The CDR3 coding sequence is TGTGCCAGCACAGATCTCCGGATGAGGACAGATACGCAGTATTTT. Protein sequence: CASTDLRMRTDTQYF.

This clonotype was seen only once. One junction end does not reproduce the germline sequence, and a read error may be involved. This sequence joins TRBV11-2 and TRBJ2-7; possible D gene TRBD2, 6 bases. The CDR3 runs to 13 residues. Germline CDR1 and CDR2: SGHAT and FQNNGV. CDR3 nucleotide sequence: TGTACCAGCAGCTATCCGGCGGGATACGAGCAGTACTTC. This sequence encodes CTSSYPAGYEQYF.

As for this clonotype: One end of the junction fails to match germline, which may point to a read error. The V and J genes are TRBV5-6 and TRBJ2-2; D unclear. The CDR3 runs 15 residues. CDR1 and CDR2 (germline): SGHDT, YYEEEE. The CDR3 nucleotides read TGTGCCAGTAGCTCGGCACCTAGAGTCTCCGGGGAGCTGTTTTTT. It encodes CASSSAPRVSGELFF.

This clonotype was observed a single time. Germline is not matched at one junction end, which may reflect a read error. The gene calls are TRBV29-1 and TRBJ2-5; D is undetermined. The CDR3 consists of 15 residues. CDR1 is SQVTM, CDR2 ANQGSEA, per germline. CDR3 loop: CNVETGRRMRETQYF. The CDR3 DNA is TGCAACGTTGAAACCGGAAGGAGAATGAGGGAGACCCAGTACTTC.

As regards this clonotype: The junction and the germline gene differ at one end; a read error may be behind it. The chain has TRBV12-3 or TRBV12-4 and TRBJ2-5; either TRBD1 or TRBD2 may supply D (5 bases each). The CDR3 runs 15 residues. The CDR3 sequence: CACSTYSGSEETQYF. The CDR3 DNA reads as TGTGCCTGCAGCACGTACTCAGGGAGCGAAGAGACCCAGTATTTC.

In regard to this clonotype: An end of the junction does not agree with germline; a read error may underlie this. The chain carries TRBV12-3 or TRBV12-4 and TRBJ2-3, with 9 bases matching TRBD2. CDR3 size: 15 residues. CDR3 sequence reads: CTRTLGGASGDTQYF. CDR3 sequence (DNA): TGTACCAGGACCCTTGGGGGTGCTAGCGGGGATACGCAGTACTTT.

The V call is TRBV12-3 or TRBV12-4, the J call TRBJ2-1; D call uncertain. This CDR3 is 16 amino acids long. Between the trimmed V and J ends, which lost 6 bases and 6 bases, there was a span of 21 bases. The CDR3 DNA sequence: TGTGCCAGCAGACCCTGGAGCCTGGGCAGGACCAATGAGCAGTTCTTC. Its protein product is CASRPWSLGRTNEQFF.

As to this clonotype: The germline gene is not matched at one end of the junction; a read error may be the cause. The V and J genes are TRBV11-2 and TRBJ2-7; D is unclear. Germline V gene data show CDR1 as SGHAT and CDR2 as FQNNGV. This CDR3 is 13 amino acids long. CDR3 sequence reads: CPSSLGSNYEQYF. The CDR3 nucleotides read TGTCCCAGCAGCTTAGGCTCAAACTACGAGCAATATTTC.

This clonotype was counted many times. A much larger clonotype is one base distant, so this may be a read error. The chain links TRBV10-3 to TRBJ1-1; D gene ambiguous. Trimming shortened V by 0 bases and J by 5 bases, and 13 bases separated the two germline ends. The CDR3 spans 15 residues. The germline gives CDR1 ENHRY, CDR2 SYGVKD. CDR3 sequence (DNA): TGTGCCATCAGTGAGTCGATAGGGATGTTGACTGAAGCTTTCTTT. Amino acids: CAISESIGMLTEAFF.

This clonotype is deemed large. This sequence joins TRBV12-3 or TRBV12-4 and TRBJ2-3; no clear D. CDR3 length: 15 residues. V was trimmed by 3 bases and J by 0 bases, leaving 10 bases between them. The CDR3 region has the DNA TGTGCCAGCAGTTTTCCCCCTCCTAGCACAGATACGCAGTATTTT. This encodes CASSFPPPSTDTQYF.

The V gene is TRBV6-5, the J gene TRBJ1-1; D possibly corresponds to TRBD1 (5 bases). V lost 5 bases, J lost 5 bases, and 21 bases lay in between. The CDR3 extends over 16 amino acids. Germline values: CDR1 MNHEY, CDR2 SVGAGI. In nucleotides, the CDR3 is TGTGCCAGCAGTCGCGGGGCCAGCGGAAGAGGAACTGAAGCTTTCTTT. Translated, it gives CASSRGASGRGTEAFF.

To note about this clonotype: The junction and the germline gene differ at one end; a read error may be behind it. The rearrangement joins TRBV11-2 to TRBJ1-1, with a weak D call TRBD1 (5 bases). The CDR3 spans 14 residues. The germline V gene has CDR1 SGHAT and CDR2 FQNNGV. CDR3 loop: CTSRTLGRGGGAFF. In DNA form, the CDR3 reads TGTACCAGCAGGACCCTAGGACGGGGCGGTGGAGCTTTCTTT.